This TCR beta chain was documented in a study of response to subunit inactivated influenza vaccine. Trimming cost V 6 bases and J 4 bases, with 12 bases left between them. The CDR3 covers 13 residues. This clonotype was counted at least ten times. TCRdb re-called the RT-PCR reads through MiXCR, storing one row per CDR3 protein. The sample yields some 570,000 distinct CDR3 sequences, around 11% seen once. These data are also associated with another study on T cells expressing NK-cell markers. That source reports: Production of TCR beta cDNA relied on 5'RACE template switching with UMIs. In a handful of donors, dominant NKG2C+ clonotypes were roughly 1.0-7.0% of CD8+ T cells. The study left the HCMV specificity of expanded NKG2C+ T cell clones unresolved.

The sequence was obtained from a man aged 50 to 60 who received an inactivated influenza vaccine. Material: PBMCs from blood, obtained on the day of vaccination. The chain employs TRBV12-3 or TRBV12-4 and TRBJ1-2; no clear D gene. The CDR3, as DNA: TGTGCCAGCAGCTCCGTTCGGAGCTATGGCTACACCTTC. This codes for CASSSVRSYGYTF.